This entry concerns a single TCR beta chain. The antigen is not known. Libraries were prepared by immunoSEQ multiplex PCR; TCRdb keeps only in-frame clonotypes and omits some of them. This table holds about 2.4 million clones, 93% found once. These data are taken from a study of shared clonotypes between healthy human individuals. Study background: Aged 18 to 49, the donors were a couple of women and three men. The study's findings and limits: Sharing across several donors was seen in roughly 5.2% of naive CD4 clonotypes.

CDR3 size: 13 residues. Germline CDR1 reads KGHSY; CDR2 reads FQNENV. Trimming pared 4 bases from V and 1 base from J, leaving 7 bases between. This sequence joins TRBV16 and TRBJ1-1; D is unresolved. Specimen: naive CD4+ T cells from PBMCs. This sample's subset: CD45RA+ positively selected. The source of this sequence is a man aged 18 to 30 in good health. Some clones in this sample may be carry-over from other donors' samples. The CDR3 coding sequence is TGTGCCAGCAGCCCCGGGAGGAACACTGAAGCTTTCTTT. As protein: CASSPGRNTEAFF.